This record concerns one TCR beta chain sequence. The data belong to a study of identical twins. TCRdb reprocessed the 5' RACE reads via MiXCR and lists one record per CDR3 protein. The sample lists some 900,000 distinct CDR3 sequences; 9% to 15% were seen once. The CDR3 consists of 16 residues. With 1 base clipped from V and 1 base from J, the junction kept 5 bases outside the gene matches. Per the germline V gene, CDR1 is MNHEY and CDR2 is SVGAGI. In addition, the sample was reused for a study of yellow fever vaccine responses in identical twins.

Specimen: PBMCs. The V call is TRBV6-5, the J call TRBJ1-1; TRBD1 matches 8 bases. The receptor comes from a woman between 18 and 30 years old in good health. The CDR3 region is CASSYFGTGPNTEAFF. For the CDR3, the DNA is TGTGCCAGCAGTTACTTTGGGACAGGACCGAACACTGAAGCTTTCTTT.